This T cell receptor beta chain derives from a study of blood T cell repertoires in COVID-19. As for the study in general: The origin of the acute and convalescent COVID-19 samples was the United States, Italy and Spain. Sources were T cells, B-cell-depleted T cells, or PBMCs; the material itself was cDNA or gDNA.

The V gene lost 4 bases and the J gene lost 4 bases, with 13 bases spanning the gap. The V gene's germline CDR1 is SGHTA and CDR2 FQGTGA. The CDR3 extends over 14 amino acids. Study processing details: The authors estimated nucleated cell counts from reference gene primer amplification. Clones were read by immunoSEQ multiplex PCR, and TCRdb kept only the in-frame ones, dropping some. V and J calls and clone size are those listed in that table; D and trimming were worked out from the DNA. The sample yields hundreds of thousands of clones, about 80% seen once. The clonotype was recovered from a woman between 45 and 60 years old who had recovered from COVID-19. The chain has TRBV7-3 and TRBJ2-5; a weak D match, TRBD2 (5 bases). What was sequenced was peripheral blood. CDR3: CASSYGLPGETQYF. CDR3 coding DNA: TGTGCCAGCAGCTACGGACTGCCGGGAGAGACCCAGTACTTC.